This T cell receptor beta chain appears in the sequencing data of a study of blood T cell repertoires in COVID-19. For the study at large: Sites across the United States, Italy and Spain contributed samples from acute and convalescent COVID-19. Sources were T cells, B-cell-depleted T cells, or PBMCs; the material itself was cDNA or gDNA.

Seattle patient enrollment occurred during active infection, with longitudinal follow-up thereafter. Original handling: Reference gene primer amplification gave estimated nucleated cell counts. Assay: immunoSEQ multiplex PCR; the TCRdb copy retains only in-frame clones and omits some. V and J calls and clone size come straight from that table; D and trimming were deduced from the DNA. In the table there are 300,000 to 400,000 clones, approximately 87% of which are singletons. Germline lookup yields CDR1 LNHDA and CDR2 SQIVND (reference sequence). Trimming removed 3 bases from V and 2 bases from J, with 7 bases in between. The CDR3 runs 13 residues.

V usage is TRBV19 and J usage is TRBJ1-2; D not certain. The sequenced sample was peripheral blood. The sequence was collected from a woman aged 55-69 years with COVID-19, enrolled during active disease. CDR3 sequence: CASSISVNYGYTF. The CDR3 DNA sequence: TGTGCCAGTAGTATCTCAGTAAACTATGGCTACACCTTC.